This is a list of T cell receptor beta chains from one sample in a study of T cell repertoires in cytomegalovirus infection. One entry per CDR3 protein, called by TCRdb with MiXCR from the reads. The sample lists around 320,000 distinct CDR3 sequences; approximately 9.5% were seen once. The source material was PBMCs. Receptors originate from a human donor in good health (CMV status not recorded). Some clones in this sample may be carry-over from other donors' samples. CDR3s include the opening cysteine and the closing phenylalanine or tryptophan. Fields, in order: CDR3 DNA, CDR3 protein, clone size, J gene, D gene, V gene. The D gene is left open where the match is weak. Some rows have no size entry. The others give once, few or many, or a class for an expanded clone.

CDR3 DNA: TGTGCCAGCAGCCAAGGAGCGGGGGGGCAGGAGACCCAGTACTTC
CDR3 protein: CASSQGAGGQETQYF
clone size: few
J gene: TRBJ2-5
D gene: TRBD2
V gene: TRBV3-1

CDR3 DNA: TGTGCCTGGAGTGGCCTGCAGGGGGCAGGAAATTCACCCCTCCACTTT
CDR3 protein: CAWSGLQGAGNSPLHF
clone size: -
J gene: TRBJ1-6
D gene: TRBD1
V gene: TRBV30

CDR3 DNA: TGTGCCATCAGTGAATATTCGTCTAGCACAGATACGCAGTATTTT
CDR3 protein: CAISEYSSSTDTQYF
clone size: many
J gene: TRBJ2-3
D gene: -
V gene: TRBV10-3

CDR3 DNA: TGCAGTGCTAGTCGGGCCGCCGGTGATTCACCCCTCCACTTT
CDR3 protein: CSASRAAGDSPLHF
clone size: -
J gene: TRBJ1-6
D gene: -
V gene: TRBV20-1

CDR3 DNA: TGTGCCAGCAGTTACGGGACAGGGATTTCCGAGCAGTACTTC
CDR3 protein: CASSYGTGISEQYF
clone size: many
J gene: TRBJ2-7
D gene: TRBD1
V gene: TRBV6-2/TRBV6-3

CDR3 DNA: TGTTCCAGTAGTAAGGGTATCGGATACGAGCAGTACTTC
CDR3 protein: CSSSKGIGYEQYF
clone size: -
J gene: TRBJ2-7
D gene: -
V gene: TRBV19

CDR3 DNA: TGCGCCAGCAGCCAAGACCCCAGGGGGCCGACAGATACGCAGTATTTT
CDR3 protein: CASSQDPRGPTDTQYF
clone size: -
J gene: TRBJ2-3
D gene: TRBD1
V gene: TRBV4-3

CDR3 DNA: TGTGCCAGCAGCAAAACTAGCGGGGGAGAGACCCAGTACTTC
CDR3 protein: CASSKTSGGETQYF
clone size: few
J gene: TRBJ2-5
D gene: TRBD2
V gene: TRBV6-5

CDR3 DNA: TGTGCCAGCAGCACCTCCAGGACAGGGCGACGGGAGCAGTTCTTC
CDR3 protein: CASSTSRTGRREQFF
clone size: few
J gene: TRBJ2-1
D gene: TRBD1
V gene: TRBV7-9

CDR3 DNA: TGTGCCTGGAGTGGACATACAAACACCGGGGAGCTGTTTTTT
CDR3 protein: CAWSGHTNTGELFF
clone size: few
J gene: TRBJ2-2
D gene: -
V gene: TRBV30